Each of the 2 T cell receptor beta chains below was sequenced from the same sample in a study of vaccination effects on CD4 cells after COVID-19. What these receptors recognize is not known. The method was immunoSEQ multiplex PCR; TCRdb's version includes in-frame clones alone and lacks a portion of them. The table has roughly 67,000 clones, under 80% seen once. Expansion of antigen-specific CD4+ T cells with viral peptide pools was carried out by the ViraFEST assay before sequencing. Investigators separated out CD4+ T cells once approximately 11 days of culture had passed. Absence of prior SARS-CoV-2 infection characterized the vaccine recipients, who showed negative nucleocapsid antibodies. The source was CD4+ T cells from PBMCs cultured with SARS-CoV-2 spike peptides, collected before COVID-19 vaccination. These receptors all stem from a human donor who received a COVID-19 vaccine.

The chain employs TRBV27 and TRBJ1-1; 9 nucleotides align to TRBD1. The CDR3 has 16 amino acids. The V and J ends lost 4 bases and 4 bases, in that order; junction bases with no gene match: 10. Germline V gene lookup returns CDR1 MNHEY and CDR2 SMNVEV (reference sequence). The CDR3 DNA is TGTGCCAGCAGTTACCTTCCGGGACAGGGACCCACTGAAGCTTTCTTT. Translating gives CASSYLPGQGPTEAFF.

The CDR3 protein is CASSKDRQVVNEKLFF. In DNA form, the CDR3 reads TGTGCCAGTAGTAAAGACAGACAGGTAGTTAATGAAAAACTGTTTTTT. The chain has TRBV19 and TRBJ1-4; TRBD1 is a possible D gene (6 bases). Germline lookup yields CDR1 LNHDA and CDR2 SQIVND (reference sequence). V shed 4 bases and J shed 4 bases, with 16 bases lying between them. The CDR3 length is 16 residues. The complete variable domain, with remaining parts taken from reference TRBV19 and TRBJ1-4, reads DGGITQSPKYLFRKEGQNVTLSCEQNLNHDAMYWYRQDPGQGLRLIYYSQIVNDFQKGDIAEGYSVSREKKESFPLTVTSAQKNPTAFYLCASSKDRQVVNEKLFFGSGTQLSVL.